This TCR beta chain is drawn from a study of blood T cell repertoires in COVID-19. Study information: Samples taken during acute and convalescent COVID-19 were collected in the United States, Italy and Spain. Sources were T cells, B-cell-depleted T cells, or PBMCs; the material itself was cDNA or gDNA.

Original methodology: Estimation of nucleated cell counts was performed using reference gene primer amplification. TCRdb's copy holds only in-frame clones and misses some; the assay was immunoSEQ multiplex PCR. D and trimming come from the DNA, and the V and J calls and clone size come from that table. Here the sample spans over 100,000 clones, 88% being singletons. Per the germline V gene, CDR1 is SGDLS and CDR2 is YYNGEE. V lost 2 bases and J 0 bases, leaving 5 bases between the germline ends. This CDR3 has 13 residues. The chain has TRBV9 and TRBJ1-1; D remains ambiguous. The sequence was collected from a man aged 50-60 years with acute or convalescent COVID-19. The sample consisted of peripheral blood. The CDR3 sequence is CASSVAMNTEAFF. Here the CDR3 DNA reads TGTGCCAGCAGCGTGGCAATGAACACTGAAGCTTTCTTT.